These 18 T cell receptor beta chains were all obtained from the same sample, sequenced in a study of pediatric ulcerative colitis (dated by TCRdb to between 2019 and 2020). The method was the immunoSEQ multiplex PCR assay. As stored in TCRdb, this immuneACCESS dataset retains in-frame rearrangements with V and J assigned. A fraction of the clones does not appear; measured against another copy, unresolved V genes explain less than half of the discrepancy, and the remainder lacks a known reason. Across this sample there are fewer than 12,000 clones, with roughly four fifths seen only once. 3% to 5% of the sample is held by the ten biggest clonotypes. During colonoscopy, one to two pinch biopsies were obtained from the rectum for research purposes. The specimen sequenced was gut tissue. The receptors stem from a girl aged 5-17 years who was a control in a study of pediatric ulcerative colitis.

This clone was counted a few times. This sequence joins TRBV6-8 and TRBJ1-5, with D perhaps matching TRBD1 (6 bases). V lost 0 bases to trimming and J lost 4 bases, with 16 bases between them. The CDR3 is made up of 17 amino acids. Germline V gives CDR1 MNHGY, CDR2 SAAAGT. The CDR3 loop reads CASSYSELGARNQPQHF. DNA for the CDR3: TGTGCCAGCAGTTACTCGGAACTGGGGGCTCGGAATCAGCCCCAGCATTTT.

The chain is built from TRBV4-3 and TRBJ2-3, with D hard to call. V lost 1 base and J lost 4, with 15 bases in between. Germline V gene sequence: CDR1 LGHNA, CDR2 YSLEER. The CDR3 covers 16 residues. The CDR3 is CASSQGIRPGADTQYF. CDR3 DNA sequence: TGCGCCAGCAGCCAAGGCATTCGACCCGGCGCAGATACGCAGTATTTT.

The CDR3 coding sequence is TGTGCCTGGAGTGTAGTTATGGCTAGCGGGTCTTACAATGAGCAGTTCTTC. Protein: CAWSVVMASGSYNEQFF. This chain connects TRBV30 to TRBJ2-1, with 8 bases fitting TRBD2. Germline CDR1 is GTSNPN and CDR2 is SVGIG (reference sequence). The CDR3 runs to 17 residues. J was trimmed by 4 bases and V by 0 bases; bases with no gene match: 11.

This clone was recorded only once. This sequence joins TRBV11-3 and TRBJ2-3; no reliable D call. The germline V gene encodes CDR1 SGHNT and CDR2 YENEEA. This CDR3 contains 13 residues. Trimming removed 5 bases from V and 1 base from J, with 7 bases in between. CDR3 sequence reads: CASSPRGTDTQYF. In DNA form, the CDR3 reads TGTGCCAGCAGCCCAAGAGGCACAGATACGCAGTATTTT.

The chain joins TRBV28 to TRBJ2-5; no clear D gene. The V gene lost 6 bases and the J gene lost 5 bases, with 22 bases spanning the gap. Germline V gene lookup returns CDR1 MDHEN and CDR2 SYDVKM. The CDR3 has 16 residues. CDR3 DNA: TGTGCCAGCAGCTCAACGTCGGCGGCGGATTGGGAGACCCAGTACTTC. Translated, it gives CASSSTSAADWETQYF.

This clone was counted a few times. This sequence joins TRBV7-9 and TRBJ1-1; D gene unclear. Germline CDR1 is SEHNR and CDR2 is FQNEAQ (reference sequence). CDR3 length equals 13 residues. Trimming stripped 2 bases from V and 5 bases from J, with 9 bases between. The CDR3 protein is CASSLSLRTEAFF. DNA for the CDR3: TGTGCCAGCAGCTTAAGCCTGAGGACTGAAGCTTTCTTT.

V gene TRBV4-1 combines with J gene TRBJ2-7, with D tentatively TRBD2 (5 bases). Trimming took 2 bases from V and 1 from J, leaving 6 bases between them. The CDR3 runs 13 residues. CDR1 and CDR2 from the germline V gene are MGHRA and YSYEKL. The CDR3 nucleotides are TGCGCCAGCAGCCAACAGCGGTCCTACGAGCAGTACTTC. Encoded protein: CASSQQRSYEQYF.

This clone was seen a single time. J is TRBJ2-3 and V is TRBV4-3; 10 bases are a match to TRBD2. The CDR3 runs 14 residues. After removal of 3 bases from V and 5 bases from J, the junction contained 2 bases not matched to a gene. The germline CDR1 and CDR2 sequences are LGHNA and YSLEER. The CDR3 coding sequence is TGCGCCAGCAGCCAGGGACTAGCGAAAGATACGCAGTATTTT. It encodes CASSQGLAKDTQYF.

V usage is TRBV5-4 and J usage is TRBJ2-1, with D perhaps matching TRBD1 (6 bases). CDR1 is SGHNT, CDR2 YYREEE, per germline (reference sequence). With 0 bases removed from V and 0 bases from J, the gap between germline ends came to 10 bases. CDR3 length: 16 amino acids. CDR3 loop: CASSLGGQFSYNEQFF. CDR3 DNA sequence: TGTGCCAGCAGCTTGGGTGGACAGTTCTCCTACAATGAGCAGTTCTTC. Full variable domain (missing parts from reference TRBV5-4 and TRBJ2-1): ETGVTQSPTHLIKTRGQQVTLRCSSQSGHNTVSWYQQALGQGPQFIFQYYREEENGRGNFPPRFSGLQFPNYSSELNVNALELDDSALYLCASSLGGQFSYNEQFFGPGTRLTVL.

J is TRBJ2-6 and V is TRBV5-1, with D perhaps TRBD1 or TRBD2 (5 bases each). Germline V gene sequence: CDR1 SGHRS, CDR2 YFSETQ. The CDR3 spans 17 residues. V shed 5 bases and J shed 1 base, with 16 bases lying between them. CDR3: CASSPGRQTSGANVLTF. The CDR3 region has the DNA TGCGCCAGCAGTCCGGGACGCCAAACTTCTGGGGCCAACGTCCTGACTTTC.

The chain employs TRBV28 and TRBJ1-6, with TRBD1 matching over 10 bases. The CDR3 is 15 amino acids. From germline, CDR1 is MDHEN and CDR2 SYDVKM. J was trimmed by 10 bases and V by 6 bases; bases with no gene match: 9. CDR3 bases: TGTGCCAGCAGACGACAGGGGGCTGGGGTATCACCCCTCCACTTT. Amino acids: CASRRQGAGVSPLHF.

The rearrangement joins TRBV4-2 to TRBJ2-2; D is possibly TRBD1 (5 bases). Trimming stripped 3 bases from V and 5 bases from J, with 16 bases between. Germline assignment: CDR1 LGHNA and CDR2 YNFKEQ. This CDR3 contains 16 residues. The CDR3: CASSQKAGLGTGELFF. Written as DNA, the CDR3 is TGTGCCAGCAGCCAGAAAGCAGGGTTAGGAACCGGGGAGCTGTTTTTT.

CDR3 amino acids: CASSLKPRANTGELFF. DNA for the CDR3: TGTGCCAGCAGTTTAAAGCCGCGGGCGAACACCGGGGAGCTGTTTTTT. The V and J genes are TRBV27 and TRBJ2-2, with D tentatively TRBD2 (5 bases). The germline gives CDR1 MNHEY, CDR2 SMNVEV (reference sequence). Trimming shortened V by 2 bases and J by 0 bases, and 10 bases separated the two germline ends. The CDR3 has 16 amino acids.

CDR3 protein: CATGQGRNQPQHF. DNA for the CDR3: TGTGCCACCGGACAGGGGAGAAATCAGCCCCAGCATTTT. The chain joins TRBV19 to TRBJ1-5; TRBD1 matches at 9 bases. CDR1 is LNHDA and CDR2 is SQIVND in the germline V gene (reference sequence). Unmatched junction bases numbered 5, after V lost 10 bases and J lost 4 bases. The length of the CDR3 is 13 residues.

The rearrangement uses TRBV29-1 and TRBJ2-7; possibly TRBD1 for D (6 bases). In germline, CDR1 is SQVTM, CDR2 ANQGSEA. The ends were cut back, 4 bases at V and 3 bases at J, with 13 bases in the middle. CDR3 length: 13 amino acids. The CDR3 DNA reads TGCAGCGTTGCTGCCGGGACACTCTACGAGCAGTACTTC. Residues: CSVAAGTLYEQYF.

In this sample, this clone turned up once. V usage is TRBV19 and J usage is TRBJ1-5; 8 positions agree with TRBD1. CDR1 LNHDA and CDR2 SQIVND come from the germline V gene (reference sequence). The trim removed 7 bases at V and 2 bases at J, leaving 7 bases unmatched. The length of the CDR3 is 15 residues. CDR3 sequence (DNA): TGTGCCAGTACCTTACTGGGACAGGGCAATCAGCCCCAGCATTTT. Translation gives CASTLLGQGNQPQHF.

The CDR3 nucleotides read TGTGCCATCAGGGAATACATGAACACTGAAGCTTTCTTT. It encodes CAIREYMNTEAFF. V is TRBV10-3 and J is TRBJ1-1, with D uncertain. V shed 6 bases and J shed 0 bases, with 8 bases lying between them. The length of the CDR3 is 13 residues. Germline V gene lookup returns CDR1 ENHRY and CDR2 SYGVKD.

The chain has TRBV10-2 and TRBJ1-4, with D perhaps TRBD1 (5 bases). The CDR3 has 16 residues. Trimming pared 0 bases from V and 5 bases from J, leaving 13 bases between. The V gene's germline CDR1 is WSHSY and CDR2 SAAADI. The CDR3 protein is CASSESGAGWNEKLFF. DNA of the CDR3: TGCGCCAGCAGTGAGTCAGGGGCAGGATGGAATGAAAAACTGTTTTTT.